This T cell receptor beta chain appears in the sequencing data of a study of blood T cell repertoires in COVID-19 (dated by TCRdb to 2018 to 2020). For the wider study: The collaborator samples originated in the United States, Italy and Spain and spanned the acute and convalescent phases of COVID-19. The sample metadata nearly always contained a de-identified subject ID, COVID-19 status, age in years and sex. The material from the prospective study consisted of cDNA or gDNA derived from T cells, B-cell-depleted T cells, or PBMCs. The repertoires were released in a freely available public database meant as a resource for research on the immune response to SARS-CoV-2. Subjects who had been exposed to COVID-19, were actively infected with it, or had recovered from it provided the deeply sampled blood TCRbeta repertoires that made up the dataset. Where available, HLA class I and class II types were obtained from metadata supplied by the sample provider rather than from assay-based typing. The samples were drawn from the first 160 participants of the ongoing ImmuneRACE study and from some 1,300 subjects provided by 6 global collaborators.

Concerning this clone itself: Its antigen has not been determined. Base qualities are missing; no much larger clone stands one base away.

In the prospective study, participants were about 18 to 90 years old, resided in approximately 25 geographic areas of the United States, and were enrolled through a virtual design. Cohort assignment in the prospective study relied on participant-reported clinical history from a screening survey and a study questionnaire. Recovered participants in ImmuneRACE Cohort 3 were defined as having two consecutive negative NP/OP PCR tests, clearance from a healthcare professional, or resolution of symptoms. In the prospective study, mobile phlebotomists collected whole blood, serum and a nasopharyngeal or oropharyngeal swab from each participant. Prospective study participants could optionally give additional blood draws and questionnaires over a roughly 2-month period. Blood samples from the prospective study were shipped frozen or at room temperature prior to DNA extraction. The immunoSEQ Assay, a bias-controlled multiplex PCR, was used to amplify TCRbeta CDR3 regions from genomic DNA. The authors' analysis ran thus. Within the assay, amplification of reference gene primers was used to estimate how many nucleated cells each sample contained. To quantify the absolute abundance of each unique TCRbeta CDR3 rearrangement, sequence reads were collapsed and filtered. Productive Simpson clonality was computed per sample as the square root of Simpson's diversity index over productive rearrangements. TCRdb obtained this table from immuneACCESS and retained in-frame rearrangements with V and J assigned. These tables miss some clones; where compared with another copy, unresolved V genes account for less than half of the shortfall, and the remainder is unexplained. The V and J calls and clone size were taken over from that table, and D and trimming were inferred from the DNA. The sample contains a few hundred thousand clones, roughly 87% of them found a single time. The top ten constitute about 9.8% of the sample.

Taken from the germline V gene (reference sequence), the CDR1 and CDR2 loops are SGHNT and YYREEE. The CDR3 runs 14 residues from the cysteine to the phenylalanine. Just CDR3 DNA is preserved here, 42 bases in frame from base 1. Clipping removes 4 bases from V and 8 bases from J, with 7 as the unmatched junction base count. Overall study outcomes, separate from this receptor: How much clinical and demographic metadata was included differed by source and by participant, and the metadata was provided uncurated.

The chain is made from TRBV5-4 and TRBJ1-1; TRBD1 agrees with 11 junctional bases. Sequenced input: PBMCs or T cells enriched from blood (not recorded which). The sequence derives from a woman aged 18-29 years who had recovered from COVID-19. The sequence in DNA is TGTGCCAGCAGCAATTCCGGGGACAGGGGGGAAGCTTTCTTT. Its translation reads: CASSNSGDRGEAFF.